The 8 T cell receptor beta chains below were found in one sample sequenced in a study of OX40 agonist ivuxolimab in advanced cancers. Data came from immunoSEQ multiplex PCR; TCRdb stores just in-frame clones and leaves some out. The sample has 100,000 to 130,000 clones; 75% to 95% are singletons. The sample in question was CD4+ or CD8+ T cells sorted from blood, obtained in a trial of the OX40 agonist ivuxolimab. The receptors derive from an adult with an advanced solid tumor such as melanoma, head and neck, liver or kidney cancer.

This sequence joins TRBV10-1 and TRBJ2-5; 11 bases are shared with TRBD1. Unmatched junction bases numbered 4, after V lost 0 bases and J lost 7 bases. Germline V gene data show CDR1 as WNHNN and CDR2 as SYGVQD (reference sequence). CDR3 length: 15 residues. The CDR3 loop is CASSESAGTGGTQYF. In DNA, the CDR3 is TGCGCCAGCAGTGAGTCGGCCGGGACAGGGGGGACCCAGTACTTC.

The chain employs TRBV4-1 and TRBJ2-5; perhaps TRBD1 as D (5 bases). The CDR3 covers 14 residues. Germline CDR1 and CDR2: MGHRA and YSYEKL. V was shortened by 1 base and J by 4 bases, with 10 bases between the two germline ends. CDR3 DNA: TGCGCCAGCAGCCAAGTAGGGCAGGGAGAGACCCAGTACTTC. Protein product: CASSQVGQGETQYF.

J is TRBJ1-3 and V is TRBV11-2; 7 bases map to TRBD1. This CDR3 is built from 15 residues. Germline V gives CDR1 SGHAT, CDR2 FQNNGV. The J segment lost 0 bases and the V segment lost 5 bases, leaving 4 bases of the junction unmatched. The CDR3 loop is CASSLGTVSGNTIYF. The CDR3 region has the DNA TGTGCCAGCAGCCTGGGGACAGTCTCTGGAAACACCATATATTTT.

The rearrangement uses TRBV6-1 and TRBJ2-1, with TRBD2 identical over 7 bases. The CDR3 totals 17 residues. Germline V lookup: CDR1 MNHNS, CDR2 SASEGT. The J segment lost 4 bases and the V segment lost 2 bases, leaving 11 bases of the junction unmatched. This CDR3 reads CASSEKFAGLLYNEQFF. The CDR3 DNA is TGTGCCAGCAGTGAAAAGTTTGCGGGACTACTGTACAATGAGCAGTTCTTC.

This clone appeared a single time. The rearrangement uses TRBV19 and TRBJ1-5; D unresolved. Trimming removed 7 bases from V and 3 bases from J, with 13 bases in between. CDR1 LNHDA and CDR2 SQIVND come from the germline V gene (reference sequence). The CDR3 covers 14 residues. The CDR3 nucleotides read TGTGCCAGTAACAATGGGAGATTCAATCAGCCCCAGCATTTT. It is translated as CASNNGRFNQPQHF. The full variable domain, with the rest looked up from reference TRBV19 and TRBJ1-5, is DGGITQSPKYLFRKEGQNVTLSCEQNLNHDAMYWYRQDPGQGLRLIYYSQIVNDFQKGDIAEGYSVSREKKESFPLTVTSAQKNPTAFYLCASNNGRFNQPQHFGDGTRLSIL.

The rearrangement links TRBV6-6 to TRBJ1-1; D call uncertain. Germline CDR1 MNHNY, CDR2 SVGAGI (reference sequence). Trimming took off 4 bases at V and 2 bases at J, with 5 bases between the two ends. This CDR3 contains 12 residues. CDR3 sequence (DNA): TGTGCCAGCAGTTCGATAAACACTGAAGCTTTCTTT. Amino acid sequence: CASSSINTEAFF.

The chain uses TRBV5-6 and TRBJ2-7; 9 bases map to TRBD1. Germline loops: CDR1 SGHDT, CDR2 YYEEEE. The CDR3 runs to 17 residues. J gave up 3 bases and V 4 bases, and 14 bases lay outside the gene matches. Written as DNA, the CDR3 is TGTGCCAGCAGCCCCAACCCCGGGACAGGGTTTTTCTACGAGCAGTACTTC. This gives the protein CASSPNPGTGFFYEQYF.

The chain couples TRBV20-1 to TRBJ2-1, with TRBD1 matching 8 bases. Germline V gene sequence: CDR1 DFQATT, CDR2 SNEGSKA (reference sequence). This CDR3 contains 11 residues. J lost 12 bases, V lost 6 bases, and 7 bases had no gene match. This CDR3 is CSADTGGAQFF. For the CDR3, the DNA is TGCAGTGCGGATACAGGGGGAGCGCAGTTCTTC.